Following are 9 T cell receptor beta chains from one sample sequenced in a study of cytomegalovirus exposure and HLA in healthy donors. The study ran its PCR with 60 Vbeta and 13 Jbeta primers. Assay: immunoSEQ multiplex PCR; the TCRdb copy retains only in-frame clones and omits some. The table includes 85,000 to 100,000 clones, 78% detected once. The sequenced sample consisted of PBMCs. The receptors stem from a woman aged 55-75 years in good health and CMV-seronegative.

The chain is built from TRBV6-5 and TRBJ2-5; D possibly corresponds to TRBD1 (5 bases). Trimming left V 5 bases short and J 1 base short, with 14 bases between. CDR3 length: 15 residues. The germline CDR1 and CDR2 sequences are MNHEY and SVGAGI. The CDR3 coding sequence is TGTGCCAGCAGTCGATTTCGGACAACCCAAGAGACCCAGTACTTC. The encoded protein is CASSRFRTTQETQYF.

The rearrangement links TRBV2 to TRBJ1-6; D call uncertain. The V gene's germline CDR1 is SNHLY and CDR2 FYNNEI. V lost 5 bases and J 7 bases, leaving 15 bases between the germline ends. The CDR3 spans 15 residues. Written as DNA, the CDR3 is TGTGCCAGCAGTCCCCCCCCACAGCCGAATTCACCCCTCCACTTT. It is translated as CASSPPPQPNSPLHF.

The genes are TRBV7-9 and TRBJ1-1; D uncertain. The ends were cut back, 2 bases at V and 2 bases at J, with 9 bases in the middle. Germline assignment: CDR1 SEHNR and CDR2 FQNEAQ (reference sequence). CDR3 length: 14 amino acids. For the CDR3, the DNA is TGTGCCAGCAGCTTATGGGGAGGAAACACTGAAGCTTTCTTT. The encoded protein is CASSLWGGNTEAFF.

This clone turned up a few times. The V call is TRBV6-1, the J call TRBJ2-1; D uncertain. Germline CDR1 and CDR2: MNHNS and SASEGT. The CDR3 is 13 residues long. V shed 5 bases and J shed 5 bases, with 10 bases lying between them. CDR3 sequence: CASSRQVNNEQFF. The CDR3 region has the DNA TGTGCCAGCAGTCGGCAGGTTAACAATGAGCAGTTCTTC.

The V gene is TRBV6-6, the J gene TRBJ1-6; no reliable D call. Trimming stripped 9 bases from V and 4 bases from J, with 10 bases between. The germline gives CDR1 MNHNY, CDR2 SVGAGI (reference sequence). CDR3 length equals 13 residues. The CDR3 protein is CASRTDYNSPLHF. The CDR3, as DNA: TGTGCCAGTAGGACTGATTATAATTCACCCCTCCACTTT.

The genes are TRBV27 and TRBJ2-7; TRBD1 matches 7 bases. Germline-derived CDR1 and CDR2 are MNHEY and SMNVEV (reference sequence). V was clipped by 3 bases and J by 4 bases; unmatched bases: 6. CDR3 length: 14 amino acids. Written as DNA, the CDR3 is TGTGCCAGCAGTTTGTCGGGACAGTTGTACGAGCAGTACTTC. It is translated as CASSLSGQLYEQYF.

The rearrangement uses TRBV5-1 and TRBJ1-2; 7 bases map to TRBD1. CDR1 SGHRS and CDR2 YFSETQ come from the germline V gene. V trimming: 2 bases; J trimming: 2 bases; junction bases outside the gene matches: 3. CDR3 size: 14 residues. The DNA for the CDR3 is TGCGCCAGCAGCTTCGGGACAGCCAACTATGGCTACACCTTC. It is translated as CASSFGTANYGYTF.

The chain has TRBV4-1 and TRBJ2-7; D gene unclear. The CDR3 is 16 residues long. Germline V lookup: CDR1 MGHRA, CDR2 YSYEKL. The ends were cut back, 4 bases at V and 0 bases at J, with 16 bases in the middle. CDR3 protein: CASSPMAVSFSYEQYF. The CDR3 DNA sequence: TGCGCCAGCAGCCCCATGGCGGTTAGCTTCTCCTACGAGCAGTACTTC.

The CDR3 sequence: CASSPGQGGANTEAFF. CDR3 DNA sequence: TGCGCCAGCAGCCCTGGACAGGGAGGGGCAAACACTGAAGCTTTCTTT. The chain couples TRBV4-3 to TRBJ1-1, with TRBD1 matching over 8 bases. Looked up from germline, CDR1 is LGHNA and CDR2 is YSLEER. The length of the CDR3 is 16 residues. V gave up 4 bases and J gave up 2 bases; unmatched junction bases: 9.